Below are 25 T cell receptor beta chains sequenced from a single sample in a study of neoadjuvant anti-PD-1 for oral cavity cancer. Indicated time point: after neoadjuvant nivolumab, at surgical resection. Repertoires were generated with immunoSEQ multiplex PCR, while TCRdb's copy carries only in-frame clones and drops some. The table records thousands of clones, about four fifths of them present only once. Sample: PBMCs, taken after nivolumab (anti-PD-1) treatment. The source of these receptors is a person between 40 and 85 years old with oral cavity squamous cell carcinoma.

V and J are TRBV6-1 and TRBJ1-5; D gene uncertain. Per germline, CDR1 MNHNS and CDR2 SASEGT. Trimming took 10 bases from V and 9 from J, leaving 13 bases between them. The CDR3 spans 11 residues. In DNA form, the CDR3 reads TGTGCCACCTCTCGGCTTGGGCCCCAGCATTTT. Translating gives CATSRLGPQHF.

The chain recombines TRBV11-2 with TRBJ2-6; tentative D call: TRBD2 (5 bases). V lost 1 base and J lost 10, with 8 bases in between. This CDR3 contains 13 residues. Germline values: CDR1 SGHAT, CDR2 FQNNGV. The DNA for the CDR3 is TGTGCCAGCAGCTTAGGCGGGTTTAACGTCCTGACTTTC. It yields the protein CASSLGGFNVLTF.

The J gene is TRBJ1-1, the V gene TRBV5-1; 8 bases map to TRBD1. V shed 4 bases and J 0 bases; nucleotides not matched to a gene: 2. This CDR3 contains 14 residues. Germline CDR1 and CDR2: SGHRS and YFSETQ. CDR3 amino acids: CASSPDRVNTEAFF. CDR3 nucleotide sequence: TGCGCCAGCAGCCCGGACAGGGTGAACACTGAAGCTTTCTTT. Variable domain in full (rest from reference TRBV5-1 and TRBJ1-1): KAGVTQTPRYLIKTRGQQVTLSCSPISGHRSVSWYQQTPGQGLQFLFEYFSETQRNKGNFPGRFSGRQFSNSRSEMNVSTLELGDSALYLCASSPDRVNTEAFFGQGTRLTVV.

The chain is built from TRBV10-1 and TRBJ2-1; the match to TRBD2 covers 10 bases. The CDR3 covers 14 residues. With 5 bases clipped from V and 10 bases from J, the junction kept 8 bases outside the gene matches. The germline V gene has CDR1 WNHNN and CDR2 SYGVQD (reference sequence). CDR3 bases: TGCGCCAGCAGTCAGACTAGCGGGCATCGAGAGCAGTTCTTC. Its translation is CASSQTSGHREQFF.

The chain has TRBV2 and TRBJ2-7; 7 bases align to TRBD1. V was pared by 7 bases and J by 1 base, with 7 bases of the junction left unmatched. The length of the CDR3 is 14 residues. Per germline, CDR1 SNHLY and CDR2 FYNNEI. CDR3 nucleotides: TGTGCCAGCAACCGTGACAGGGCGTCCTACGAGCAGTACTTC. Translation: CASNRDRASYEQYF.

The J gene is TRBJ2-3, the V gene TRBV28, with D possibly being TRBD2 (6 bases). Trimming shortened V by 7 bases and J by 7 bases, and 9 bases separated the two germline ends. The germline V gene encodes CDR1 MDHEN and CDR2 SYDVKM. This CDR3 is built from 11 residues. CDR3 sequence (DNA): TGTGCCAGCAAGGAGGGCCATACGCAGTATTTT. This codes for CASKEGHTQYF.

The chain couples TRBV15 to TRBJ2-3, with 9 bases lining up with TRBD2. This CDR3 has 17 amino acids. CDR1 is LNHNV, CDR2 YYDKDF, per germline (reference sequence). The V segment lost 0 bases and the J segment 1 base; nucleotides outside the gene matches: 5. The CDR3 region has the DNA TGTGCCACCAGCAGAGATAAAGCGGGGGGTCGCACAGATACGCAGTATTTT. Its translation: CATSRDKAGGRTDTQYF.

This clone appeared a single time. The chain joins TRBV11-2 to TRBJ2-1; 14 positions agree with TRBD2. CDR1 is SGHAT, CDR2 FQNNGV, per germline. J lost 0 bases, V lost 6 bases, and 7 bases had no gene match. The CDR3 runs 18 residues. In DNA, the CDR3 is TGTGCCAGCAGTAGGACTAGCGGGAGGCCTAGCTCCTACAATGAGCAGTTCTTC. Translating gives CASSRTSGRPSSYNEQFF.

The CDR3 region has the DNA TGTGCCAGCACCCCGGGAGAGTTTTTATATGACATGAACACTGAAGCTTTCTTT. Its protein product is CASTPGEFLYDMNTEAFF. The V call is TRBV5-6, the J call TRBJ1-1; D not resolved. The germline V and J ends were trimmed by 6 bases and 0 bases, with 24 bases remaining between them. CDR1 is SGHDT, CDR2 YYEEEE, per germline. CDR3 length: 18 amino acids.

V usage is TRBV7-8 and J usage is TRBJ1-2; D gene uncertain. This CDR3 has 14 amino acids. V was cut by 1 base and J by 4 bases, with 10 bases left in between. Germline-derived CDR1 and CDR2 are SGHVS and FQNEAQ. The CDR3 DNA reads TGTGCCAGCAGCTTAGTTAAGGGCGGCTATGGCTACACCTTC. Amino acids: CASSLVKGGYGYTF.

The table lists this clone with a count of one. This sequence joins TRBV5-6 and TRBJ2-2; D is ambiguous. The germline gives CDR1 SGHDT, CDR2 YYEEEE. The CDR3 consists of 15 residues. The ends were cut back, 1 base at V and 5 bases at J, with 12 bases in the middle. Here the CDR3 reads CASSLWQARTGELFF. CDR3 nucleotide sequence: TGTGCCAGCAGCTTGTGGCAGGCGAGGACCGGGGAGCTGTTTTTT.

This clone was seen a handful of times. This chain uses TRBV7-2 with TRBJ1-1; no reliable D call. Deletions cut 3 bases from V and 4 bases from J, with 15 bases between. This CDR3 region has 15 residues. The germline gives CDR1 SGHTA, CDR2 FQGNSA. CDR3 DNA sequence: TGTGCCAGCAGCTTCGACTCGGGTGGAGGCACTGAAGCTTTCTTT. Its translation is CASSFDSGGGTEAFF.

This rearrangement joins TRBV7-9 to TRBJ2-7, with a possible D match to TRBD2 (6 bases). Trimming took off 5 bases at V and 7 bases at J, with 21 bases between the two ends. Germline V gives CDR1 SEHNR, CDR2 FQNEAQ (reference sequence). This CDR3 has 15 amino acids. The CDR3 nucleotides are TGTGCCAGCAGCGTAGTGGATGGGTCGACTAGTGAGCAGTACTTC. Translating gives CASSVVDGSTSEQYF.

The CDR3 region has the DNA TGTGCCAGTACCCGAAGGGAACGGGAAAGCTCCTACGAGCAGTACTTC. This gives the protein CASTRRERESSYEQYF. V usage is TRBV19 and J usage is TRBJ2-7; D is possibly TRBD2 (5 bases). Germline V gene lookup returns CDR1 LNHDA and CDR2 SQIVND (reference sequence). Trimming removed 7 bases at V and 0 bases at J, with 19 bases between. The CDR3 consists of 16 residues.

The chain is built from TRBV5-1 and TRBJ2-1, with 10 bases fitting TRBD1. V dropped 4 bases and J dropped 14; count of bases not matched to a gene: 9. CDR3 length: 13 residues. CDR1 is SGHRS, CDR2 YFSETQ, per germline. The CDR3 here is CASSIPGTGDEFF. The CDR3 coding sequence is TGCGCCAGCAGCATTCCCGGGACAGGGGACGAGTTCTTC.

The chain uses TRBV27 and TRBJ1-3; the D is unclear. The CDR3 runs to 15 residues. V was clipped by 5 bases and J by 0 bases, with 11 bases between them. Per germline, CDR1 MNHEY and CDR2 SMNVEV (reference sequence). CDR3 residues: CASSPRGPSGNTIYF. For the CDR3, the DNA is TGTGCCAGCAGTCCCAGAGGGCCCTCTGGAAACACCATATATTTT.

The CDR3 protein is CASSRTGIVFF. CDR3 sequence (DNA): TGTGCCAGCAGCCGTACCGGGATCGTGTTCTTC. The chain is built from TRBV5-6 and TRBJ2-1; a possible D gene is TRBD2 (5 bases). The CDR3 loop spans 11 amino acids. The germline V gene encodes CDR1 SGHDT and CDR2 YYEEEE. V lost 4 bases and J lost 15, with 14 bases in between.

This rearrangement joins TRBV12-2 to TRBJ1-4; the listed D gene, TRBD1, was not tested against the DNA. TRBV12-2 counts as a pseudogene. The CDR3 loop spans 13 amino acids. In nucleotides, the CDR3 is TGTGCAAGTCGCTTAGGGGCCCATAGAAAACTGTTTTTT. Translating it yields CASRLGAHRKLFF.

This clone occurred once. The CDR3 here is CASSEVVLAGDYNEQFF. CDR3 DNA sequence: TGTGCCAGCAGTGAAGTTGTACTAGCGGGGGATTACAATGAGCAGTTCTTC. V and J are TRBV2 and TRBJ2-1; the match to TRBD2 covers 11 bases. Per germline, CDR1 SNHLY and CDR2 FYNNEI. The CDR3 spans 17 residues. V lost 1 base to trimming and J lost 4 bases; unmatched junction nucleotides: 6.

The chain is built from TRBV15 and TRBJ1-1, with TRBD1 identical over 7 bases. The CDR3 covers 16 residues. Germline CDR1 LNHNV, CDR2 YYDKDF (reference sequence). V lost 0 bases and J lost 0; bases outside the gene matches: 4. As DNA, the CDR3 is TGTGCCACCAGCAGAGACGACAGGGCCATGAACACTGAAGCTTTCTTT. It translates to CATSRDDRAMNTEAFF.

V is TRBV7-8 and J is TRBJ1-1, with D unclear. V shed 0 bases and J shed 5 bases, with 7 bases lying between them. The V gene's germline CDR1 is SGHVS and CDR2 FQNEAQ. The CDR3 is 13 residues long. CDR3 DNA sequence: TGTGCCAGCAGCTTAGCGCGGTTTACTGAAGCTTTCTTT. This encodes CASSLARFTEAFF.

The CDR3 DNA reads as TGTGCCAGCAGCGTGGGGGGCCCAGGGAACACTGAAGCTTTCTTT. Protein: CASSVGGPGNTEAFF. The chain uses TRBV9 and TRBJ1-1; D might be TRBD1 (6 bases). V lost 2 bases to trimming and J lost 1 base, with 12 bases between them. Germline V gene lookup returns CDR1 SGDLS and CDR2 YYNGEE. CDR3 length: 15 amino acids.

The chain recombines TRBV27 with TRBJ2-1, with D possibly being TRBD2 (6 bases). This CDR3 has 13 residues. Looked up from germline, CDR1 is MNHEY and CDR2 is SMNVEV (reference sequence). Deletions cut 6 bases from V and 7 bases from J, with 13 bases between. The CDR3 here is CASRPGVGNEQFF. Here the CDR3 DNA reads TGTGCCAGCAGGCCGGGGGTCGGAAATGAGCAGTTCTTC.

V usage is TRBV5-1 and J usage is TRBJ1-2; D is ambiguous. From germline, CDR1 is SGHRS and CDR2 YFSETQ. This CDR3 comprises 14 residues. Deletions cut 0 bases from V and 5 bases from J, with 11 bases between. CDR3 in DNA: TGCGCCAGCAGCTTGGAGGCGGGCAATTATGGCTACACCTTC. Its protein product is CASSLEAGNYGYTF.

Concerning this clone: A read error may produce the germline difference seen at one junction end. The CDR3 region has the DNA TGTGCCAGCATTGAAACGGCTAACAATGAGCAGTTCTTC. Encoded protein: CASIETANNEQFF. The chain links TRBV6-1 to TRBJ2-1; D is unresolved. The CDR3 covers 13 residues. Germline loops: CDR1 MNHNS, CDR2 SASEGT.